One and the same sample provided the 27 T cell receptor beta chains below, sequenced in a study of blood T cell repertoires in COVID-19. TCRdb keeps only in-frame clones here, not all; method: immunoSEQ multiplex PCR. The sample carries 360,000 or so clones, about nine tenths recorded once. Sequencing was done on a sample of PBMCs or T cells enriched from blood (not recorded which). The receptors derive from a woman aged 30 to 39 who had recovered from COVID-19.

The J gene is TRBJ2-7, the V gene TRBV5-6; D not certain. Germline CDR1 is SGHDT and CDR2 is YYEEEE. The CDR3 sequence is 16 residues long. The germline V and J ends were trimmed by 4 bases and 0 bases, with 17 bases remaining between them. CDR3 in DNA: TGTGCCAGCAGCCGACGCCACGGTTGGAGCTCCTACGAGCAGTACTTC. This encodes CASSRRHGWSSYEQYF. Full variable domain (outside the CDR3, taken from reference TRBV5-6 and TRBJ2-7): DAGVTQSPTHLIKTRGQQVTLRCSPKSGHDTVSWYQQALGQGPQFIFQYYEEEERQRGNFPDRFSGHQFPNYSSELNVNALLLGDSALYLCASSRRHGWSSYEQYFGPGTRLTVT.

This clone was recorded once. V is TRBV19 and J is TRBJ2-7; D is ambiguous. The CDR3 spans 11 residues. The V and J ends lost 5 bases and 3 bases respectively, with 5 bases between them. Germline CDR1 reads LNHDA; CDR2 reads SQIVND (reference sequence). In DNA form, the CDR3 reads TGTGCCAGTAGTGGAGACTACGAGCAGTACTTC. Translation gives CASSGDYEQYF.

The rearrangement links TRBV5-4 to TRBJ1-3; no clear D gene. The CDR3 totals 14 residues. Trimming left V 3 bases short and J 3 bases short, with 10 bases between. In germline, CDR1 is SGHNT, CDR2 YYREEE (reference sequence). CDR3 DNA: TGTGCCAGCAGCTCCACAAAAAGTGGAAACACCATATATTTT. Amino acid sequence: CASSSTKSGNTIYF.

This clone was counted once. The chain links TRBV2 to TRBJ1-2, with unresolved D. Looked up from germline, CDR1 is SNHLY and CDR2 is FYNNEI. V lost 7 bases, J lost 1 base, and 16 bases lay in between. The CDR3 totals 15 residues. The CDR3 DNA reads as TGTGCCAGCAAGAGCGACGGGAGTGGTAACTATGGCTACACCTTC. Its translation is CASKSDGSGNYGYTF.

This clone occurred once. The chain combines TRBV21-1 with TRBJ2-7; TRBD1, as called in the table, went unchecked against the DNA. TRBV21-1 is termed a pseudogene. The length of the CDR3 is 16 residues. The CDR3 DNA reads TGTGCCAGCAGCGCCCGGGACAGGGTAGCGTCCTACGAGCAGTACTTC. As protein: CASSARDRVASYEQYF.

The chain carries TRBV6-1 and TRBJ1-1; D gene uncertain. Germline values: CDR1 MNHNS, CDR2 SASEGT. The CDR3 covers 13 residues. Trimming shortened V by 3 bases and J by 11 bases, and 16 bases separated the two germline ends. In DNA form, the CDR3 reads TGTGCCAGCAGTGAGCAGATGTGGCCAGATGCTTTCTTT. Encoded protein: CASSEQMWPDAFF.

This clone was seen a single time. The rearrangement links TRBV6-6 to TRBJ2-7; no clear D. The CDR3 length is 15 residues. The ends were cut back, 2 bases at V and 0 bases at J, with 11 bases in the middle. The germline CDR1 and CDR2 sequences are MNHNY and SVGAGI (reference sequence). The CDR3 region has the DNA TGTGCCAGCAGTTACCAAGGCGGTAGCTCCTACGAGCAGTACTTC. Translating gives CASSYQGGSSYEQYF.

The chain joins TRBV12-3 or TRBV12-4 to TRBJ1-1; D not resolved. The V end was cut by 6 bases, the J end by 3 bases, with 11 bases between. The CDR3 has 13 residues. The CDR3 DNA is TGTGCCAGCAGCCCACGGGGTCACACTGAAGCTTTCTTT. This sequence encodes CASSPRGHTEAFF.

This chain joins TRBV3-1 (or the pseudogene TRBV3-2) and TRBJ2-3; TRBD2 agrees at 10 bases. J lost 6 bases, V lost 3 bases, and 9 bases had no gene match. The CDR3 covers 16 residues. Germline values: CDR1 LGHDT, CDR2 YNNKEL (reference sequence). The CDR3 coding sequence is TGTGCCAGCAGCCAGGAGACTAGCGGGCTAGGGGATACGCAGTATTTT. Its translation is CASSQETSGLGDTQYF.

This chain links TRBV4-1 with TRBJ1-5, with D unresolved. Germline V gene data show CDR1 as MGHRA and CDR2 as YSYEKL. V lost 1 base to trimming and J lost 5 bases, with 15 bases between them. The CDR3 is 16 amino acids. The CDR3: CASSQVFPVIDQPQHF. CDR3 bases: TGCGCCAGCAGCCAAGTCTTCCCGGTGATCGATCAGCCCCAGCATTTT.

The rearrangement joins TRBV5-1 to TRBJ2-3; TRBD1 matches 9 bases. Germline loops: CDR1 SGHRS, CDR2 YFSETQ. J gave up 4 bases and V 4 bases, and 4 bases lay outside the gene matches. The CDR3 has 14 residues. The CDR3 protein is CASSPGQGPDTQYF. CDR3 DNA: TGCGCCAGCAGCCCAGGACAGGGGCCAGATACGCAGTATTTT.

This chain links TRBV6-5 with TRBJ1-5; 7 bases line up with TRBD1. This CDR3 has 13 amino acids. Trimming removed 5 bases from V and 4 bases from J; junction bases left unmatched: 2. CDR1 and CDR2 (germline): MNHEY, SVGAGI. The CDR3 sequence is CASSRGQNQPQHF. CDR3 coding DNA: TGTGCCAGCAGTCGGGGACAGAATCAGCCCCAGCATTTT.

The rearrangement joins TRBV6-2 or TRBV6-3 to TRBJ1-5; weak D call: TRBD1 (5 bases). Trimming left V 5 bases short and J 1 base short, with 9 bases between. The CDR3 contains 14 residues. Germline V gene lookup returns CDR1 MNHEY and CDR2 SVGEGT. CDR3 amino acids: CASSIGGSNQPQHF. The CDR3 nucleotides read TGTGCCAGCAGTATCGGGGGAAGCAATCAGCCCCAGCATTTT.

The chain has TRBV19 and TRBJ1-5; D perhaps matches TRBD1 (6 bases). Germline CDR1 is LNHDA and CDR2 is SQIVND (reference sequence). This CDR3 has 16 residues. The ends were cut back, 4 bases at V and 4 bases at J, with 17 bases in the middle. The CDR3 DNA is TGTGCCAGTAGTAAAGGCACAGGGTTTGGAAATCAGCCCCAGCATTTT. It codes for CASSKGTGFGNQPQHF.

The V call is TRBV12-5, the J call TRBJ1-1, with a tentative D call TRBD1 (6 bases). CDR3 length equals 11 residues. Germline V CDR1 and CDR2: LGHNT, FRNRAP. V was shortened by 6 bases and J by 10 bases, with 12 bases between the two germline ends. In DNA, the CDR3 is TGTGCTAGTGGGCCCCTAGGGGGAGCTTTCTTT. It encodes CASGPLGGAFF.

V usage is TRBV27 and J usage is TRBJ2-3, with 7 bases that match TRBD2. The germline V gene has CDR1 MNHEY and CDR2 SMNVEV (reference sequence). Losses at the gene ends were 4 bases for V and 6 bases for J; bases not matched to a gene: 7. The CDR3 is 14 residues long. The CDR3, as DNA: TGTGCCAGCAGTTCGGGCTACGGGGGGGATACGCAGTATTTT. Translating it yields CASSSGYGGDTQYF.

V and J are TRBV11-2 and TRBJ2-7, with D perhaps TRBD1 (6 bases). The CDR3 is 17 amino acids. Germline CDR1 and CDR2: SGHAT and FQNNGV. The ends were cut back, 1 base at V and 2 bases at J, with 18 bases in the middle. The CDR3 sequence is CASSLVFRGPSPYEQYF. For the CDR3, the DNA is TGTGCCAGCAGCTTAGTTTTCAGGGGACCATCCCCCTACGAGCAGTACTTC.

The genes are TRBV6-5 and TRBJ2-4; 7 positions match TRBD1. Looked up from germline, CDR1 is MNHEY and CDR2 is SVGAGI. The CDR3 totals 15 residues. Trimming took 5 bases from V and 4 from J; bases not matched to a gene: 8. The CDR3 here is CASSTLQGTKNIQYF. In nucleotides, the CDR3 is TGTGCCAGCAGTACGCTACAGGGGACGAAAAACATTCAGTACTTC.

The chain joins TRBV7-8 to TRBJ2-2, with 10 bases aligning to TRBD1. Germline-derived CDR1 and CDR2 are SGHVS and FQNEAQ. The V gene end was trimmed by 8 bases and the J gene end by 0 bases; junction bases not matched to a gene: 3. The CDR3 loop spans 15 amino acids. Here the CDR3 reads CASRDRGTNTGELFF. DNA for the CDR3: TGTGCCAGCCGGGACAGGGGAACGAACACCGGGGAGCTGTTTTTT.

V usage is TRBV27 and J usage is TRBJ2-7, with 8 bases aligning to TRBD2. The CDR3 runs to 15 residues. J was trimmed by 3 bases and V by 2 bases; bases with no gene match: 6. Germline V gene lookup returns CDR1 MNHEY and CDR2 SMNVEV (reference sequence). The CDR3 reads CASSLVAGGHYEQYF. The CDR3 DNA sequence: TGTGCCAGCAGTTTAGTGGCGGGGGGACACTACGAGCAGTACTTC.

The chain carries TRBV28 and TRBJ1-5; 7 positions agree with TRBD1. Germline V CDR1 and CDR2: MDHEN, SYDVKM. The V gene end was trimmed by 5 bases and the J gene end by 2 bases; junction bases not matched to a gene: 3. There are 14 residues in the CDR3. CDR3 nucleotide sequence: TGTGCCAGCAGTGGCGGACAGGGCAATCAGCCCCAGCATTTT. Protein product: CASSGGQGNQPQHF. Combining the CDR3 with reference TRBV28 and TRBJ1-5 gives the whole variable domain DVKVTQSSRYLVKRTGEKVFLECVQDMDHENMFWYRQDPGLGLRLIYFSYDVKMKEKGDIPEGYSVSREKKERFSLILESASTNQTSMYLCASSGGQGNQPQHFGDGTRLSIL.

The V call is TRBV4-1, the J call TRBJ2-7, with 9 bases lining up with TRBD1. V trimming: 3 bases; J trimming: 3 bases; junction bases outside the gene matches: 6. The CDR3 covers 15 residues. CDR1 is MGHRA and CDR2 is YSYEKL in the germline V gene. The CDR3 sequence is CASSQPGTGSYEQYF. Here the CDR3 DNA reads TGCGCCAGCAGCCAGCCCGGGACAGGGAGCTACGAGCAGTACTTC.

The CDR3 nucleotides read TGTGCCAGCAGAAAGGGGGCGAGCTCCTATAATTCACCCCTCCACTTT. The encoded protein is CASRKGASSYNSPLHF. This sequence joins TRBV27 and TRBJ1-6; 7 nucleotides match TRBD1. CDR3 length: 16 amino acids. V lost 6 bases to trimming and J lost 0 bases; unmatched junction nucleotides: 5. Germline V gene data show CDR1 as MNHEY and CDR2 as SMNVEV (reference sequence).

The V and J genes are TRBV20-1 and TRBJ2-5; maybe TRBD1 (6 bases). Trimming shortened V by 3 bases and J by 4 bases, and 12 bases separated the two germline ends. This CDR3 contains 13 residues. Germline V lookup: CDR1 DFQATT, CDR2 SNEGSKA (reference sequence). The DNA of the CDR3 is TGCAGTGCTAGTGGGTCAGGGGTAGAGACCCAGTACTTC. Translating it yields CSASGSGVETQYF.

This chain links TRBV30 with TRBJ1-4, with D possibly TRBD1 on 5 matching bases. V dropped 2 bases and J dropped 8 bases, with 12 bases sitting between them. The CDR3 extends over 13 amino acids. CDR1 GTSNPN and CDR2 SVGIG come from the germline V gene (reference sequence). For the CDR3, the DNA is TGTGCCTGGAGTAGGGGCGGGAAAGAAAAACTGTTTTTT. It yields the protein CAWSRGGKEKLFF.

The genes are TRBV5-6 and TRBJ2-7; 7 bases fit TRBD1. V dropped 1 base and J dropped 6; count of bases not matched to a gene: 7. The CDR3 has 14 residues. CDR1 and CDR2 from the germline V gene are SGHDT and YYEEEE. The CDR3 is CASSLWGQPTEQYF. CDR3 coding DNA: TGTGCCAGCAGCTTGTGGGGACAGCCTACCGAGCAGTACTTC.

The CDR3 reads CASSSQGTDGYTF. In nucleotides, the CDR3 is TGTGCCAGCAGTAGCCAGGGAACAGATGGCTACACCTTC. This rearrangement joins TRBV6-4 to TRBJ1-2; TRBD1 is a possible D gene (5 bases). The CDR3 runs to 13 residues. V was cut by 5 bases and J by 6 bases, with 13 bases left in between. Per the germline V gene, CDR1 is MRHNA and CDR2 is SNTAGT.